These T cell receptor beta chains were read from a single sample in a study of blood T cell repertoires in COVID-19. The protocol was immunoSEQ multiplex PCR, while the TCRdb copy is restricted to in-frame clones and leaves out a portion. The sample yields tens of thousands of clones, about 86% seen once. The sample was peripheral blood. The receptors were sampled from a woman aged 55-70 years with acute or convalescent COVID-19. The CDR3 runs from the conserved cysteine through the conserved F or W. Each record gives: CDR3 DNA, CDR3 protein, J gene, V gene, clone size, D gene. D genes are given only for firm matches. Some rows mark clone size as missing; the rest say once, few, many or name a class of expanded clone.

TGCGCCAGCGGCCCCAGGACAGCCTACGAGCAGTACTTC | CASGPRTAYEQYF | TRBJ2-7 | TRBV10-1 | few | .
TGTGCCAGCAGGGGCAGGGGGGCACAGCCCCAGCATTTT | CASRGRGAQPQHF | TRBJ1-5 | TRBV2 | once | TRBD1
TGCAGCGTTGGACAGGGCCCCTATGGCTACACCTTC | CSVGQGPYGYTF | TRBJ1-2 | TRBV29-1 | . | TRBD1
TGTGCCAGCAGTAATGCCGGGGTTTACAATGAGCAGTTCTTC | CASSNAGVYNEQFF | TRBJ2-1 | TRBV6-2/TRBV6-3 | . | .
TGTGCCAGTAGTAGGGGCAGGGGATCTAGCTACGAGCAGTACTTC | CASSRGRGSSYEQYF | TRBJ2-7 | TRBV19 | . | .
TGTGCCAGCAGTGAATCCCTCGCGGGGAACTATGGCTACACCTTC | CASSESLAGNYGYTF | TRBJ1-2 | TRBV6-1 | . | .
TGTGCCACCAGTGGAAATCAGGGGTATAGCAATCAGCCCCAGCATTTT | CATSGNQGYSNQPQHF | TRBJ1-5 | TRBV24-1 | once | .
TGTGCCAGCAGTTTGACCGTCCTTAGAGGTCAGCCCCAGCATTTT | CASSLTVLRGQPQHF | TRBJ1-5 | TRBV27 | . | .
TGTGCCAGCAGTTTCGGGCTGGGACAGGGGTACTACGAGCAGTACTTC | CASSFGLGQGYYEQYF | TRBJ2-7 | TRBV27 | . | TRBD1
TGTGCCAGCAGGCTATCGGACAGGTCCAACAATGAAGCTTTCTTT | CASRLSDRSNNEAFF | TRBJ1-1 | TRBV6-5 | . | TRBD1
TGTGCCAGCAGTTTTTCGGGGGGCTCAAATTCACCCCTCCACTTT | CASSFSGGSNSPLHF | TRBJ1-6 | TRBV27 | . | .
TGTGCCAGCAGCGTAGCACAGGGAGCGGGGGATGGCTACACCTTC | CASSVAQGAGDGYTF | TRBJ1-2 | TRBV9 | . | .
TGTGCCTGTAATAAGGACGGGGGAGGGATGGCCCAGCATTTT | CACNKDGGGMAQHF | TRBJ1-5 | TRBV30 | once | .
TGTGCCAGTAGTCGTGCCGGGACATACAATGAGCAGTTCTTC | CASSRAGTYNEQFF | TRBJ2-1 | TRBV19 | . | .
TGTGCCAGCAGTACCCGGCCCGGGGATATGGCTTTCTTT | CASSTRPGDMAFF | TRBJ1-1 | TRBV28 | once | .
TGTGCCAGCAGCCCCTACGGCAGGGGCCAAGAGACCCAGTACTTC | CASSPYGRGQETQYF | TRBJ2-5 | TRBV13 | . | .
TGTGCCAGCAGCTTACAGGGACAAGGCTCTGGAAACACCATATATTTT | CASSLQGQGSGNTIYF | TRBJ1-3 | TRBV11-3 | . | .
TGTGCCATCAGTGAGTCGGCTAGCGGGGTGTTTGAGACCCAGTACTTC | CAISESASGVFETQYF | TRBJ2-5 | TRBV10-3 | . | TRBD2
TGTGCCAGCAGTACGCTGAGTGACAGGGGCACCGGGGAGCTGTTTTTT | CASSTLSDRGTGELFF | TRBJ2-2 | TRBV6-2/TRBV6-3 | . | TRBD1
TGTGCCAGCAGTTACACGACAGGGCTCGGGACTGAAGCTTTCTTT | CASSYTTGLGTEAFF | TRBJ1-1 | TRBV27 | few | TRBD1
TGTGCCAGCAGCATATTCGACAGGGTCGGAAACTATGGCTACACCTTC | CASSIFDRVGNYGYTF | TRBJ1-2 | TRBV9 | . | TRBD1
TGTGCCATCACCTCTAAGGTGGGGGCGTTGGGTAATGAGCAGTTCTTC | CAITSKVGALGNEQFF | TRBJ2-1 | TRBV10-3 | . | .
TGTGCCAGCAGTTTTAGGGAGGGTAATTCACCCCTCCACTTT | CASSFREGNSPLHF | TRBJ1-6 | TRBV27 | . | .
TGTGCCAGCAGTTACCGGACAGGGGTGAACACTGAAGCTTTCTTT | CASSYRTGVNTEAFF | TRBJ1-1 | TRBV28 | few | TRBD1
TGTGCCAGCAGCTTAGGGCTAGCGGGGCTCTCCTACGAGCAGTACTTC | CASSLGLAGLSYEQYF | TRBJ2-7 | TRBV7-2 | . | TRBD2
TGTGCCAGCCAGGGGAATCGCTACGAGCAGTACTTC | CASQGNRYEQYF | TRBJ2-7 | TRBV12-3/TRBV12-4 | . | .
TGTGCAGCTGGGCCCGCCGACTATGGCTACACCTTC | CAAGPADYGYTF | TRBJ1-2 | TRBV6-5 | . | .
TGCGCCAGCAGCCAAGTCGGGACAGGTGCTGAAAAACTGTTTTTT | CASSQVGTGAEKLFF | TRBJ1-4 | TRBV4-1 | . | TRBD1
TGCGCCAGCATGGCTAGCTCCTACGAGCAGTACTTC | CASMASSYEQYF | TRBJ2-7 | TRBV5-1 | . | .
TGTGCCAGCAGGCCGGGACAGGGCTACGAGCAGTACTTC | CASRPGQGYEQYF | TRBJ2-7 | TRBV28 | . | TRBD1
TGTGCCTGGAGTGTTTGGACCGGGCAGGGAGGGAACACTGAAGCTTTCTTT | CAWSVWTGQGGNTEAFF | TRBJ1-1 | TRBV30 | . | .
TGTGCCAGCAGTTCTTCCGGGACACCCGCTGCGAACACCGGGGAGCTGTTTTTT | CASSSSGTPAANTGELFF | TRBJ2-2 | TRBV27 | . | .
TGCGCCAGCAGCGCAGGGACAGTCGAAGTCAATGAGCAGTTCTTC | CASSAGTVEVNEQFF | TRBJ2-1 | TRBV5-1 | . | TRBD1
TGTGCCAGCAGCTTAGCGGCCGGGGGAGGTGGAAACACCATATATTTT | CASSLAAGGGGNTIYF | TRBJ1-3 | TRBV7-9 | . | .
TGCGCCAGCAGCCTGGGACTAGCGGGGAGTGGCGGGGAGCTGTTTTTT | CASSLGLAGSGGELFF | TRBJ2-2 | TRBV4-3 | . | TRBD2
TGCGCCAGCAGGGGACTAGCGCCTGAGCAGTTCTTC | CASRGLAPEQFF | TRBJ2-1 | TRBV10-2 | . | TRBD2
TGTGCCAGCAGTTTAGGGACAAACCACCCGTTCTTC | CASSLGTNHPFF | TRBJ2-1 | TRBV12-3/TRBV12-4 | . | .
TGTGCCAGTACTACAGGGGGCACAAAGGCCGCTGAAGCTTTCTTT | CASTTGGTKAAEAFF | TRBJ1-1 | TRBV19 | . | TRBD1
TGTGCCAGCAGCCCAGGGACAGGGAATGGTCATCGGAACACTGAAGCTTTCTTT | CASSPGTGNGHRNTEAFF | TRBJ1-1 | TRBV7-9 | . | TRBD1
TGTGCCAGCAGCTGGAGACTAGCGGGAGGTGCTAGCACAGATACGCAGTATTTT | CASSWRLAGGASTDTQYF | TRBJ2-3 | TRBV11-3 | . | TRBD2
TGTGCCAGCAGTTACTCAGCGAACACTGAAGCTTTCTTT | CASSYSANTEAFF | TRBJ1-1 | TRBV6-5 | . | .
TGTGCCACCAGTGACACGGGACTAGGTATGGGCATTCAGTACTTC | CATSDTGLGMGIQYF | TRBJ2-4 | TRBV24-1 | . | TRBD2
TGTGCCAGCAAGATACAGAATTTGAACACTGAAGCTTTCTTT | CASKIQNLNTEAFF | TRBJ1-1 | TRBV6-5 | . | .
TGTGCCAGCACCTTGACAGGGCCTTTGGGGAACACTGAAGCTTTCTTT | CASTLTGPLGNTEAFF | TRBJ1-1 | TRBV2 | . | TRBD1
TGTGCCAGCAGCTTAGAAGGGGGACATATCTACGAGCAGTACTTC | CASSLEGGHIYEQYF | TRBJ2-7 | TRBV7-8 | . | .
TGTGCCAGCAGCTTAGATCGGGGGGCCCGCTCCTATAATTCACCCCTCCACTTT | CASSLDRGARSYNSPLHF | TRBJ1-6 | TRBV13 | . | .
TGTGCCAGCAGAATAAAAGCGGCAGATACGCAGTATTTT | CASRIKAADTQYF | TRBJ2-3 | TRBV12-3/TRBV12-4 | . | .
TGTGCCACCAGTGACCCTATTACTCGCGGGAGGGTTTACAATGAGCAGTTCTTC | CATSDPITRGRVYNEQFF | TRBJ2-1 | TRBV24-1 | . | TRBD2
TGCGCCAGCAGCTTGTTGGGCAGGGCAACAGATACGCAGTATTTT | CASSLLGRATDTQYF | TRBJ2-3 | TRBV5-1 | . | .
TGCGCCAGCAGTCAAAGGGGTATCATGAACACTGAAGCTTTCTTT | CASSQRGIMNTEAFF | TRBJ1-1 | TRBV23-1 | few | .
TGTGCCAGCAGCCAAGATCAAAGCGGGGGAGGAGATACGCAGTATTTT | CASSQDQSGGGDTQYF | TRBJ2-3 | TRBV3-1/TRBV3-2 | . | TRBD2
TGTGCCAGTAGTATAGTGGGAGGCTATGGCTACACCTTC | CASSIVGGYGYTF | TRBJ1-2 | TRBV19 | . | .
TGTGCCAGCAGTCCGGCGGGAGGGCCCGGTTACGAGCAGTACTTC | CASSPAGGPGYEQYF | TRBJ2-7 | TRBV6-4 | . | TRBD2
TGCGCCAGCAGCTTGGGGGCAGGGATTGAAGCTTTCTTT | CASSLGAGIEAFF | TRBJ1-1 | TRBV5-1 | . | .
TGTGCCAGTAGTATCGGGTTTGGGGCAGGGAATTCTGAAGCTTTCTTT | CASSIGFGAGNSEAFF | TRBJ1-1 | TRBV19 | . | .